Shown below are 30 T cell receptor beta chains from a single sample sequenced in a study of blood T cell repertoires in COVID-19. TCRdb's table, derived via immunoSEQ multiplex PCR, lists solely in-frame clones and lacks some. The table has about 300,000 clones, about nine tenths seen once. What was sequenced was PBMCs or T cells enriched from blood (not recorded which). The origin of the receptors is a man aged 30-40 years who had recovered from COVID-19.

This clone came up once. This sequence joins TRBV28 and TRBJ1-6; D is unresolved. Trimming pared 7 bases from V and 4 bases from J, leaving 8 bases between. The CDR3 spans 13 residues. Germline CDR1 reads MDHEN; CDR2 reads SYDVKM. The CDR3 coding sequence is TGTGCCAGCAACCTACCTTATAATTCACCCCTCCACTTT. As protein: CASNLPYNSPLHF.

The chain combines TRBV3-1 (or the pseudogene TRBV3-2) with TRBJ2-3; weak D call: TRBD2 (6 bases). The germline CDR1 and CDR2 sequences are LGHDT and YNNKEL (reference sequence). Trimming removed 4 bases from V and 6 bases from J, with 11 bases in between. The CDR3 has 13 residues. This CDR3 is CASSPGGEDTQYF. CDR3 nucleotides: TGTGCCAGCAGCCCCGGAGGGGAGGATACGCAGTATTTT.

This clone came up a few times. This chain connects TRBV11-2 to TRBJ1-1; D uncertain. This CDR3 is built from 15 residues. In germline, CDR1 is SGHAT, CDR2 FQNNGV. Trimming cost V 1 base and J 1 base, with 10 bases left between them. This chain's CDR3 is CASSLGRGGNTEAFF. In DNA form, the CDR3 reads TGTGCCAGCAGCTTAGGACGGGGAGGGAACACTGAAGCTTTCTTT.

The chain employs TRBV10-1 and TRBJ2-5; TRBD2 matches at 9 bases. This CDR3 is 17 amino acids long. The germline V gene encodes CDR1 WNHNN and CDR2 SYGVQD (reference sequence). V was clipped by 4 bases and J by 1 base; unmatched bases: 10. The CDR3 sequence: CASSGGRLAATQETQYF. CDR3 nucleotide sequence: TGCGCCAGCAGTGGGGGGCGACTAGCGGCGACCCAAGAGACCCAGTACTTC.

This clone has more than one count but fewer than ten. V is TRBV6-5 and J is TRBJ2-7, with TRBD2 matching 10 bases. The CDR3 spans 16 residues. Trimming took 2 bases from V and 0 from J; bases not matched to a gene: 4. Germline assignment: CDR1 MNHEY and CDR2 SVGAGI. The CDR3 protein is CASSYVAGGYSYEQYF. The CDR3 nucleotides read TGTGCCAGCAGTTACGTAGCGGGGGGTTACTCCTACGAGCAGTACTTC.

The chain joins TRBV16 to TRBJ2-7, with 10 bases identical to TRBD1. This CDR3 is built from 14 residues. After removal of 5 bases from V and 5 bases from J, the junction contained 6 bases not matched to a gene. CDR1 is KGHSY, CDR2 FQNENV, per germline. Written as DNA, the CDR3 is TGTGCCAGCAGCGGGGGACAGGGGCCGGACGAGCAGTACTTC. Its translation: CASSGGQGPDEQYF. Using reference TRBV16 and TRBJ2-7 for the parts outside the CDR3, the full variable domain is GEEVAQTPKHLVRGEGQKAKLYCAPIKGHSYVFWYQQVLKNEFKFLISFQNENVFDETGMPKERFSAKCLPNSPCSLEIQATKLEDSAVYFCASSGGQGPDEQYFGPGTRLTVT.

This clone was counted only a few times. CDR3: CASRREATEAFF. The DNA for the CDR3 is TGTGCCAGCCGCCGAGAGGCTACTGAAGCTTTCTTT. The chain is built from TRBV2 and TRBJ1-1; no reliable D call. The CDR3 has 12 amino acids. Germline V gene lookup returns CDR1 SNHLY and CDR2 FYNNEI. The ends were cut back, 8 bases at V and 5 bases at J, with 12 bases in the middle.

Worth noting for this clone: Distinct nucleotide sequences in the sample also encode this CDR3. J is TRBJ1-3 and V is TRBV6-5; no firm D call. In germline, CDR1 is MNHEY, CDR2 SVGAGI. The CDR3 length is 15 residues. With 2 bases removed from V and 0 bases from J, the gap between germline ends came to 8 bases. CDR3 sequence: CASSYRGSSGNTIYF. The CDR3 DNA reads TGTGCCAGCAGTTACCGTGGCAGCTCTGGAAACACCATATATTTT.

CDR3 DNA sequence: TGTGCCACTCGGGCGGGACCTCTCACAGATACGCAGTATTTT. Its translation: CATRAGPLTDTQYF. The rearrangement joins TRBV5-5 to TRBJ2-3; tentatively, D is TRBD2 (6 bases). The length of the CDR3 is 14 residues. Germline CDR1 reads SGHKS; CDR2 reads YYEKEE (reference sequence). V lost 9 bases and J 2 bases, leaving 16 bases between the germline ends.

This clone came up once. The V and J genes are TRBV3-1 (or the pseudogene TRBV3-2) and TRBJ2-5, with 14 nucleotides matching TRBD2. The germline gives CDR1 LGHDT, CDR2 YNNKEL (reference sequence). There are 15 residues in the CDR3. The V segment lost 3 bases and the J segment 5 bases; nucleotides outside the gene matches: 2. The CDR3 DNA sequence: TGTGCCAGCAGCCACGGGACTAGCGGGAGTGAGACCCAGTACTTC. The encoded protein is CASSHGTSGSETQYF.

The chain has TRBV5-6 and TRBJ2-2; 9 bases are a match to TRBD1. The V and J ends lost 5 bases and 1 base, in that order; junction bases with no gene match: 3. This CDR3 region has 15 residues. Germline-derived CDR1 and CDR2 are SGHDT and YYEEEE. The CDR3 DNA follows: TGTGCCAGCAGTCCGGACAGGGGGAACACCGGGGAGCTGTTTTTT. As protein: CASSPDRGNTGELFF. Looking up the rest from reference TRBV5-6 and TRBJ2-2 gives the full variable domain: DAGVTQSPTHLIKTRGQQVTLRCSPKSGHDTVSWYQQALGQGPQFIFQYYEEEERQRGNFPDRFSGHQFPNYSSELNVNALLLGDSALYLCASSPDRGNTGELFFGEGSRLTVL.

This clone was recorded once. This rearrangement joins TRBV4-1 to TRBJ2-7; TRBD2 aligns across 13 bases. Trimming took 0 bases from V and 3 from J; bases not matched to a gene: 8. The CDR3 is 18 amino acids. The germline gives CDR1 MGHRA, CDR2 YSYEKL. The CDR3 reads CASSQDPPTSGGIYEQYF. The CDR3 DNA follows: TGCGCCAGCAGCCAAGATCCTCCGACTAGCGGGGGGATCTACGAGCAGTACTTC.

The rearrangement links TRBV27 to TRBJ1-6, with 8 bases fitting TRBD1. The germline CDR1 and CDR2 sequences are MNHEY and SMNVEV (reference sequence). V was clipped by 5 bases and J by 0 bases; unmatched bases: 9. CDR3 length equals 18 residues. The CDR3 nucleotides read TGTGCCAGCAGTCGACAGGGGCCCAGGAGCTCCTATAATTCACCCCTCCACTTT. Translating it yields CASSRQGPRSSYNSPLHF.

The V and J genes are TRBV30 and TRBJ1-1; perhaps TRBD1 as D (5 bases). Germline V gene lookup returns CDR1 GTSNPN and CDR2 SVGIG (reference sequence). The V gene lost 3 bases and the J gene lost 1 base, with 12 bases spanning the gap. This CDR3 region has 14 residues. CDR3 in amino acids: CAWSWGRSNTEAFF. In DNA, the CDR3 is TGTGCCTGGAGCTGGGGGAGGTCGAACACTGAAGCTTTCTTT.

The genes are TRBV27 and TRBJ2-1; 14 bases align to TRBD2. This CDR3 region has 16 residues. V shed 4 bases and J 9 bases; nucleotides not matched to a gene: 8. Germline CDR1 reads MNHEY; CDR2 reads SMNVEV (reference sequence). Here the CDR3 reads CASSSLGTSGSREQFF. DNA of the CDR3: TGTGCCAGCAGTTCCTTAGGGACTAGCGGGAGTCGTGAGCAGTTCTTC.

This chain uses TRBV10-3 with TRBJ2-5; 8 bases map to TRBD2. Looked up from germline, CDR1 is ENHRY and CDR2 is SYGVKD. Trimming at V came to 6 bases and at J to 9 bases, leaving 12 bases not matched to a gene. The CDR3 consists of 14 residues. CDR3 nucleotide sequence: TGTGCCATCAGGTCCGGGACTAGTGTAGATCCCCAGTACTTC. It translates to CAIRSGTSVDPQYF.

This clone was seen only a few times. The rearrangement links TRBV5-1 to TRBJ2-2; weak D call: TRBD1 (6 bases). The CDR3 is made up of 15 amino acids. Trimming shortened V by 2 bases and J by 4 bases, and 12 bases separated the two germline ends. Germline V gives CDR1 SGHRS, CDR2 YFSETQ. CDR3 in DNA: TGCGCCAGCAGCTTCTCGGTGGGGGCCACCGGGGAGCTGTTTTTT. This encodes CASSFSVGATGELFF.

This sequence joins TRBV7-8 and TRBJ2-7; no firm D call. The CDR3 totals 12 residues. Germline values: CDR1 SGHVS, CDR2 FQNEAQ. Trimming took off 6 bases at V and 2 bases at J, with 8 bases between the two ends. The CDR3 DNA sequence: TGTGCCAGCAGGCAACAGACCTACGAGCAGTACTTC. It yields the protein CASRQQTYEQYF.

V gene TRBV30 combines with J gene TRBJ1-1, with unresolved D. Between the trimmed V and J ends, which lost 1 base and 3 bases, there was a span of 15 bases. Germline values: CDR1 GTSNPN, CDR2 SVGIG (reference sequence). This CDR3 comprises 15 residues. Here the CDR3 DNA reads TGTGCCTGGAGTGGGTCCAGGCTTAAGGACACTGAAGCTTTCTTT. It translates to CAWSGSRLKDTEAFF.

This clone occurred a few times. This specimen includes other DNA sequences encoding the same CDR3. The V and J genes are TRBV19 and TRBJ1-4; 7 positions match TRBD1. Germline V gene sequence: CDR1 LNHDA, CDR2 SQIVND (reference sequence). CDR3 length equals 14 residues. V was clipped by 4 bases and J by 3 bases; unmatched bases: 2. The CDR3 sequence: CASSRGTANEKLFF. Here the CDR3 DNA reads TGTGCCAGTAGTAGAGGGACAGCTAATGAAAAACTGTTTTTT.

The gene calls are TRBV6-5 and TRBJ2-3; D uncertain. Trimming removed 5 bases at V and 5 bases at J, with 11 bases between. The CDR3 consists of 13 residues. Germline CDR1 MNHEY, CDR2 SVGAGI. This CDR3 reads CASSPRVLDTQYF. The CDR3 nucleotides are TGTGCCAGCAGTCCCCGGGTTCTAGATACGCAGTATTTT.

V usage is TRBV29-1 and J usage is TRBJ2-2; no definite D call. V lost 1 base and J 2 bases, leaving 5 bases between the germline ends. Germline CDR1 SQVTM, CDR2 ANQGSEA. The CDR3 loop spans 13 amino acids. The CDR3 DNA follows: TGCAGCGTTGAAGCAGTTAACACCGGGGAGCTGTTTTTT. This translates into CSVEAVNTGELFF.

The chain combines TRBV3-1 (or the pseudogene TRBV3-2) with TRBJ1-2, with a weak D call TRBD1 (5 bases). The CDR3 runs 14 residues. From germline, CDR1 is LGHDT and CDR2 YNNKEL (reference sequence). V was trimmed by 1 base and J by 4 bases, leaving 10 bases between them. CDR3 sequence reads: CASSQGPGSYGYTF. The CDR3 DNA reads as TGTGCCAGCAGCCAAGGCCCAGGGTCCTATGGCTACACCTTC.

The gene calls are TRBV27 and TRBJ2-5; possible D gene TRBD2, 5 bases. V dropped 7 bases and J dropped 5 bases, with 20 bases sitting between them. The CDR3 runs 15 residues. Looked up from germline, CDR1 is MNHEY and CDR2 is SMNVEV (reference sequence). CDR3 in amino acids: CASIPPGMSRETQYF. CDR3 bases: TGTGCCAGCATCCCACCCGGGATGAGTCGGGAGACCCAGTACTTC.

The V call is TRBV15, the J call TRBJ2-7; D is possibly TRBD1 (6 bases). CDR1 is LNHNV and CDR2 is YYDKDF in the germline V gene (reference sequence). Trimming took off 4 bases at V and 2 bases at J, with 12 bases between the two ends. The CDR3 loop spans 14 amino acids. The CDR3 loop is CATSIDRITYEQYF. The CDR3 DNA follows: TGTGCCACCAGCATTGACAGGATTACCTACGAGCAGTACTTC.

This sequence joins TRBV19 and TRBJ1-2; D not certain. V dropped 7 bases and J dropped 0 bases, with 12 bases sitting between them. The CDR3 is 14 residues long. Germline CDR1 is LNHDA and CDR2 is SQIVND (reference sequence). CDR3 in amino acids: CASTWRGANYGYTF. The CDR3 DNA reads TGTGCCAGTACCTGGCGCGGAGCTAACTATGGCTACACCTTC.

V and J are TRBV19 and TRBJ1-2; D may be TRBD1 (6 bases). The CDR3 sequence is 13 residues long. Trimming cost V 9 bases and J 5 bases, with 16 bases left between them. Germline CDR1 LNHDA, CDR2 SQIVND (reference sequence). CDR3 loop: CASEDRTGYGYTF. In DNA form, the CDR3 reads TGTGCCAGCGAAGACAGGACGGGATATGGCTACACCTTC.

This rearrangement joins TRBV24-1 to TRBJ2-7, with 7 bases identical to TRBD1. CDR1 and CDR2 (germline): KGHDR, SFDVKD. The junction had 9 bases not matched to a gene; V was cut back by 6 bases and J by 5 bases. There are 14 residues in the CDR3. In DNA form, the CDR3 reads TGTGCCACCAGTCTCTGCAGGGGGAGCCACGAGCAGTACTTC. Translated: CATSLCRGSHEQYF.

The table lists this clone with a count of one. CDR3 sequence (DNA): TGTGCCAGCAGCCCCTGGACAGGGGGCGCCCCAGGAGAGACCCAGTACTTC. Its protein product is CASSPWTGGAPGETQYF. The V gene is TRBV3-1 (or the pseudogene TRBV3-2), the J gene TRBJ2-5; 11 bases align to TRBD1. This CDR3 has 17 residues. Trimming at V came to 4 bases and at J to 4 bases, leaving 11 bases not matched to a gene. Germline-derived CDR1 and CDR2 are LGHDT and YNNKEL (reference sequence).

V is TRBV2 and J is TRBJ1-4; D may be TRBD1 (6 bases). The CDR3 length is 15 residues. V was clipped by 7 bases and J by 6 bases, with 18 bases between them. Germline CDR1 SNHLY, CDR2 FYNNEI. The CDR3 coding sequence is TGTGCCAGCACCGTATACAGGGTAGGGGATGAAAAACTGTTTTTT. It yields the protein CASTVYRVGDEKLFF.